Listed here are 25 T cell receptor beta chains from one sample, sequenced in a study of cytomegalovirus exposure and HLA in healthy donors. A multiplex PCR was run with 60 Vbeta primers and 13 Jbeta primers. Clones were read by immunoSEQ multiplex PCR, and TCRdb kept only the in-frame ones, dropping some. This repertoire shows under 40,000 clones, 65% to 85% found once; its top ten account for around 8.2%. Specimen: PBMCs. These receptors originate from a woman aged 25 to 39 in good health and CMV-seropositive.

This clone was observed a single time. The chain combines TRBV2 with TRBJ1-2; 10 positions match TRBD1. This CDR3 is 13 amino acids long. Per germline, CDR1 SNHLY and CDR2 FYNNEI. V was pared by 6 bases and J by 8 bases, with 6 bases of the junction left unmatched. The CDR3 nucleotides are TGTGCCAGCAGGGGGACAGGGGTGGGCGGCTACACCTTC. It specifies CASRGTGVGGYTF.

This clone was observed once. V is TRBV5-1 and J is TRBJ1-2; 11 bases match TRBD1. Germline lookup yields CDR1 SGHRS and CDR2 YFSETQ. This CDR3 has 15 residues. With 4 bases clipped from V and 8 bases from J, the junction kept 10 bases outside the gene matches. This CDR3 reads CASSTQGQGADGYTF. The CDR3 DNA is TGCGCCAGCAGCACGCAAGGACAGGGGGCTGACGGCTACACCTTC.

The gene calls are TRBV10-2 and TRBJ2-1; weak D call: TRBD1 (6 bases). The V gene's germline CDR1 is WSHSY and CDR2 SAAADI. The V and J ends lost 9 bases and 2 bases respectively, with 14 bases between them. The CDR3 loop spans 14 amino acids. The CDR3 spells CARQRQDPYNEQFF. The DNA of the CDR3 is TGCGCCAGGCAAAGACAGGACCCCTACAATGAGCAGTTCTTC.

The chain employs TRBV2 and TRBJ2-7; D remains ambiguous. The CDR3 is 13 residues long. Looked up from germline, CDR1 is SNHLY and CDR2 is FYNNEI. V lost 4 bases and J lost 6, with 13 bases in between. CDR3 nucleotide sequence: TGTGCCAGCAGTGTAACCGGGTCGGTCGAGCAGTACTTC. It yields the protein CASSVTGSVEQYF.

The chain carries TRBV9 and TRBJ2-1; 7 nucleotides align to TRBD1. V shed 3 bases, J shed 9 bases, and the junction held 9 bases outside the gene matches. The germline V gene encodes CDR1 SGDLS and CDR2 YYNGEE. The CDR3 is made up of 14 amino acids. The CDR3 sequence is CASSAPGQLREQFF. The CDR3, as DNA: TGTGCCAGCAGCGCACCGGGACAGTTACGTGAGCAGTTCTTC.

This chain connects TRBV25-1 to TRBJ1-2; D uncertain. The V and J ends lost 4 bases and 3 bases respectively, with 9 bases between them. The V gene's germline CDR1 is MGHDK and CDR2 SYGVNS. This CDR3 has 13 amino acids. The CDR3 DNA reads TGTGCCAGCAGTGGGACGGAGGACTATGGCTACACCTTC. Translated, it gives CASSGTEDYGYTF.

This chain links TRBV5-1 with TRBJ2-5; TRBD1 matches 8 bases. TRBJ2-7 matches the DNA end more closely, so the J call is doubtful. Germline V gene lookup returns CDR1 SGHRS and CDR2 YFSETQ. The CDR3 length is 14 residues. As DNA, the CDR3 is TGCGCCAGCAGCCCGTTGGACAGGGCAGGCGAGCAGTACTTC. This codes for CASSPLDRAGEQYF.

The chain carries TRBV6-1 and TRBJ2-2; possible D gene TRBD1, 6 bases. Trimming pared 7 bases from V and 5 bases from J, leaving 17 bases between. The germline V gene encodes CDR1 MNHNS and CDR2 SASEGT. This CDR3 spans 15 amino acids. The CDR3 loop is CASNQQGPATGELFF. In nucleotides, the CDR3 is TGTGCCAGCAATCAACAGGGTCCAGCGACCGGGGAGCTGTTTTTT.

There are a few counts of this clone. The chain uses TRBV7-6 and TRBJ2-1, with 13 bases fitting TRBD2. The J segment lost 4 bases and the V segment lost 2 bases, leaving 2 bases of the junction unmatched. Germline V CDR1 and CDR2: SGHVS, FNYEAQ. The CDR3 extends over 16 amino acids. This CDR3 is CASSLTGLAGYNEQFF. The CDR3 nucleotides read TGTGCCAGCAGCTTAACGGGACTAGCGGGGTACAATGAGCAGTTCTTC. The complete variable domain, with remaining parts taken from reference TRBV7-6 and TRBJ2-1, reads GAGVSQSPRYKVTKRGQDVALRCDPISGHVSLYWYRQALGQGPEFLTYFNYEAQQDKSGLPNDRFSAERPEGSISTLTIQRTEQRDSAMYRCASSLTGLAGYNEQFFGPGTRLTVL.

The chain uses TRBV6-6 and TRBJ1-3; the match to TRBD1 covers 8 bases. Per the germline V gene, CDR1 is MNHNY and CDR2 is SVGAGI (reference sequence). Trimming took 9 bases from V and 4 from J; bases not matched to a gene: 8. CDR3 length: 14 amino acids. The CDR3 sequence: CASTQGAGGNTIYF. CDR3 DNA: TGTGCCAGTACTCAGGGGGCTGGAGGAAACACCATATATTTT.

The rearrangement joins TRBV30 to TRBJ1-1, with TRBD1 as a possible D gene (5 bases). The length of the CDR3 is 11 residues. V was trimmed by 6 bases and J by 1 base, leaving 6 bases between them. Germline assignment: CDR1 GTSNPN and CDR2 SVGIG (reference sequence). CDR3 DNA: TGTGCCTGCAGGGAGAACACTGAAGCTTTCTTT. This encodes CACRENTEAFF.

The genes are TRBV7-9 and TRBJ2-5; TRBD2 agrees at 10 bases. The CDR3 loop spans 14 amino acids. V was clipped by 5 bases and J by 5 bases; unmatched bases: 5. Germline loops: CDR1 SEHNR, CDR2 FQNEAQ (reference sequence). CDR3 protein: CASSLGTSVETQYF. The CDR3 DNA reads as TGTGCCAGCAGCCTAGGGACTAGCGTGGAGACCCAGTACTTC.

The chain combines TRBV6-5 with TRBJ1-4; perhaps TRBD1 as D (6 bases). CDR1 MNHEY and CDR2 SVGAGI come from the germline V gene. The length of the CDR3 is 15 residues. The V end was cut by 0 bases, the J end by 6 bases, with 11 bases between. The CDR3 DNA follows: TGTGCCAGCAGTTACTCGGCAGGGGAAGATGAAAAACTGTTTTTT. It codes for CASSYSAGEDEKLFF.

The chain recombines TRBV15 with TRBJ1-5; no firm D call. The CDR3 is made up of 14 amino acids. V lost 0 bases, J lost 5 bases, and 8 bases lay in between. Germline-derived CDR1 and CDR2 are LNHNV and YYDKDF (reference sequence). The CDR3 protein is CATSREAGDQPQHF. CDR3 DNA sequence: TGTGCCACCAGCAGAGAAGCGGGTGATCAGCCCCAGCATTTT.

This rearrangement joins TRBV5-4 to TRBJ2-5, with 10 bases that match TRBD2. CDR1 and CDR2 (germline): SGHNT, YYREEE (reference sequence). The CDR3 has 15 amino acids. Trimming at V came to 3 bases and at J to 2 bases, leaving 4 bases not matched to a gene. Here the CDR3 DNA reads TGTGCCAGCAGCTCTTATAGCGGGGGGCAAGAGACCCAGTACTTC. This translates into CASSSYSGGQETQYF.

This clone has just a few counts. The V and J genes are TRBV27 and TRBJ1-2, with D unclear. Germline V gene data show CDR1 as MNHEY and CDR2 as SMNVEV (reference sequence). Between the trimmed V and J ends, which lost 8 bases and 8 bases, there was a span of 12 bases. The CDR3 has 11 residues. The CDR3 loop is CASLGGGGYTF. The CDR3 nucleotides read TGTGCCAGCTTGGGAGGAGGAGGCTACACCTTC.

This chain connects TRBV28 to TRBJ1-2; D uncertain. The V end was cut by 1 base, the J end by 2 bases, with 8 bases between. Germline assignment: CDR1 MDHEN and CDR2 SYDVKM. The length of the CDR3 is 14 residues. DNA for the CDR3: TGTGCCAGCAGTTTATTTCAGGCAAACTATGGCTACACCTTC. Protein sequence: CASSLFQANYGYTF.

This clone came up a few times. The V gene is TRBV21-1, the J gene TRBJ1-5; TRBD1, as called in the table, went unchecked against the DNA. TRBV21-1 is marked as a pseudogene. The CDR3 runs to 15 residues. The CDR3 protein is CASSKLDSFNQPQHF. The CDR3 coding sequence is TGTGCCAGCAGCAAGCTTGACAGCTTCAATCAGCCCCAGCATTTT.

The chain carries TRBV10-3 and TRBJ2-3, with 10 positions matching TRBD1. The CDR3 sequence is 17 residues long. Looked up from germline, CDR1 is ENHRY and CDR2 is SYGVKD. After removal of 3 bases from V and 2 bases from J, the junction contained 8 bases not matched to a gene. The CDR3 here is CAISEGTGDLFTDTQYF. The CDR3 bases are TGTGCCATCAGTGAAGGGACAGGGGACCTCTTCACAGATACGCAGTATTTT.

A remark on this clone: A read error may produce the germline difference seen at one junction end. The CDR3 loop reads CASGFLGGERFF. DNA of the CDR3: TGTGCTAGTGGTTTTTTAGGGGGCGAGCGGTTCTTC. This chain connects TRBV12-5 to TRBJ2-1, with 7 bases matching TRBD1. CDR1 is LGHNT, CDR2 FRNRAP, per germline. This CDR3 is 12 amino acids long.

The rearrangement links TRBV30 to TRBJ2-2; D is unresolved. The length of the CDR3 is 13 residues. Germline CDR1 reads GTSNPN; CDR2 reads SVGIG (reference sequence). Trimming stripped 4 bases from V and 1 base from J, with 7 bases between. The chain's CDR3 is CAWTQLNTGELFF. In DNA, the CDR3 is TGTGCCTGGACACAGCTGAACACCGGGGAGCTGTTTTTT.

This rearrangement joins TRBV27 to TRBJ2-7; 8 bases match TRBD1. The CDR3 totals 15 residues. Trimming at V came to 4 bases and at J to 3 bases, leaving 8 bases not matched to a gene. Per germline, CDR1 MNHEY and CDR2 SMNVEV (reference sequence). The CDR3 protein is CASSSQGAGDYEQYF. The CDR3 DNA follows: TGTGCCAGCAGTTCTCAGGGGGCAGGAGACTACGAGCAGTACTTC.

The CDR3 sequence: CASSFPGTGGTEAFF. Here the CDR3 DNA reads TGTGCCAGCAGTTTCCCCGGGACAGGGGGCACTGAAGCTTTCTTT. This rearrangement joins TRBV28 to TRBJ1-1; TRBD1 matches at 11 bases. The CDR3 is made up of 15 amino acids. Germline V gene data show CDR1 as MDHEN and CDR2 as SYDVKM. The V and J ends lost 3 bases and 4 bases, in that order; junction bases with no gene match: 4.

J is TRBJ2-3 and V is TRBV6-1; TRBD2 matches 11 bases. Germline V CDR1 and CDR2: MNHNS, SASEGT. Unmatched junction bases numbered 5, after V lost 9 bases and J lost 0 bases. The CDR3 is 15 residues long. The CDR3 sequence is CASTLAGGSTDTQYF. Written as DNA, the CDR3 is TGTGCCAGTACCCTAGCGGGGGGCAGCACAGATACGCAGTATTTT.

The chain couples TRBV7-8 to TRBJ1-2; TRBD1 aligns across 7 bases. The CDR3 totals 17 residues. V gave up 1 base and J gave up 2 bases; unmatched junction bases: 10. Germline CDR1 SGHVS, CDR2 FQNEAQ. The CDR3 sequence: CASSLGSMGQRNYGYTF. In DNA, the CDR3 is TGTGCCAGCAGCTTAGGATCGATGGGACAGAGGAACTATGGCTACACCTTC.